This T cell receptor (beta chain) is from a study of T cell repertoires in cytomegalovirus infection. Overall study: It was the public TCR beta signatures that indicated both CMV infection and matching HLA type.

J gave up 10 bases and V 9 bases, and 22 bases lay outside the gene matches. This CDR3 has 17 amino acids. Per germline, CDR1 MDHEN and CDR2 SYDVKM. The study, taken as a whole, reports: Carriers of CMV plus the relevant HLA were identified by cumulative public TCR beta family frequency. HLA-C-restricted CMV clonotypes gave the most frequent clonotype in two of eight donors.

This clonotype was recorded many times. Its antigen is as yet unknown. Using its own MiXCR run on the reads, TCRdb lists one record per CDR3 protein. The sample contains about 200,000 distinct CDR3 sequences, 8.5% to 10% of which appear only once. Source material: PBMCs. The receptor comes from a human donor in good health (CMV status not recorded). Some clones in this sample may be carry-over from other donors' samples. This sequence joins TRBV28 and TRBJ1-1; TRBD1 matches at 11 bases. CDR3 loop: CASNHRTGGSRVEGAFF. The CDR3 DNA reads TGTGCCAGTAACCACCGGACAGGGGGCAGTAGAGTAGAGGGAGCTTTCTTT.